These T cell receptor beta chains were read from a single sample in a study of cytomegalovirus exposure and HLA in healthy donors. Clones were sequenced by immunoSEQ multiplex PCR, and TCRdb holds only the in-frame ones, with some missing. The data hold 150,000 to 200,000 clones, with 84% observed a single time. The specimen was PBMCs. These receptors were obtained from a man aged 45 to 65 in good health and CMV-seropositive. Each CDR3 is given with its conserved first and last residue. A D gene is named only where the DNA matches it firmly. The size field is filled for only some rows; it gives once, few, many or a size class.

CDR3	DNA	D	V	J	size
CASRIAVAGGYNEQFF	TGTGCCAGTAGGATCGCGGTAGCGGGAGGTTACAATGAGCAGTTCTTC	TRBD2	TRBV19	TRBJ2-1	.
CATSREPREAQHF	TGTGCCACCAGCAGGGAACCGAGAGAGGCCCAGCATTTT	.	TRBV15	TRBJ1-5	.
CATSPPPGQMGEKLFF	TGTGCCACCAGCCCTCCCCCGGGACAGATGGGTGAAAAACTGTTTTTT	TRBD1	TRBV15	TRBJ1-4	.
CASSLTGATANTGELFF	TGTGCCAGCTCTCTCACTGGGGCTACCGCGAACACCGGGGAGCTGTTTTTT	.	TRBV28	TRBJ2-2	.
CASSAGGKRTGELFF	TGTGCCAGCAGTGCTGGGGGGAAAAGGACCGGGGAGCTGTTTTTT	.	TRBV6-4	TRBJ2-2	.
CASTSGGTNTGELFF	TGCGCCAGCACCTCGGGGGGAACGAACACCGGGGAGCTGTTTTTT	TRBD2	TRBV5-1	TRBJ2-2	.
CASSSEGAAKEKLFF	TGTGCCAGCAGTTCAGAGGGGGCAGCGAAGGAAAAACTGTTTTTT	TRBD1	TRBV6-1	TRBJ1-4	once
CASSQEGQGYGYTF	TGCGCCAGCAGCCAAGAAGGGCAGGGCTATGGCTACACCTTC	.	TRBV4-1	TRBJ1-2	few
CASRQDVGLGTDTQYF	TGTGCCAGCAGACAAGATGTGGGCCTGGGCACAGATACGCAGTATTTT	.	TRBV7-8	TRBJ2-3	.
CASEGVTGELFF	TGTGCCAGTGAGGGGGTCACCGGGGAGCTGTTTTTT	.	TRBV9	TRBJ2-2	.
CASSLAGGGYNEQFF	TGTGCCAGCAGCTTAGCGGGAGGGGGTTACAATGAGCAGTTCTTC	TRBD2	TRBV5-6	TRBJ2-1	.
CASSSPTGTADVTAQHF	TGTGCCAGCAGTTCCCCGACCGGGACAGCCGATGTTACAGCCCAGCATTTT	TRBD1	TRBV27	TRBJ1-5	few
CASSTRLNEQFF	TGTGCCAGTAGTACCCGTTTGAATGAGCAGTTCTTC	.	TRBV19	TRBJ2-1	.
CASSATSGNNNEQFF	TGTGCCAGCAGCGCGACTAGCGGGAACAACAATGAGCAGTTCTTC	TRBD2	TRBV9	TRBJ2-1	.
CASSTGLAGDGEQFF	TGCGCCAGCAGCACCGGACTAGCGGGGGATGGTGAGCAGTTCTTC	TRBD2	TRBV5-1	TRBJ2-1	.
CATSRDRAFDSANEKLFF	TGTGCCACCAGTCGGGACAGGGCTTTTGACTCAGCTAATGAAAAACTGTTTTTT	TRBD1	TRBV15	TRBJ1-4	.
CASSLALSFISGEGETQYF	TGTGCCAGCAGCTTGGCCCTATCCTTCATTAGCGGGGAAGGAGAGACCCAGTACTTC	TRBD2	TRBV5-6	TRBJ2-5	few
CASSQAQGGRSPLHF	TGCGCCAGCAGCCAGGCGCAGGGGGGCCGTTCACCCCTCCACTTT	TRBD1	TRBV4-1	TRBJ1-6	.
CASTRGEEQFF	TGTGCCAGTACCCGCGGGGAGGAGCAGTTCTTC	.	TRBV2	TRBJ2-1	.
CASSFEGVVQGASYNEQFF	TGTGCCAGCAGTTTTGAAGGGGTGGTACAGGGGGCCTCCTACAATGAGCAGTTCTTC	TRBD1	TRBV28	TRBJ2-1	.
CASSLGLNTEAFF	TGTGCCAGCAGTCTCGGTTTGAACACTGAAGCTTTCTTT	.	TRBV2	TRBJ1-1	.
CASSDLDRDAEAFF	TGCGCCAGCAGTGATCTCGACAGGGACGCTGAAGCTTTCTTT	TRBD1	TRBV10-1	TRBJ1-1	.
CASTHPARAGGSYEQYF	TGCGCCAGCACCCATCCAGCCAGGGCAGGGGGCTCCTACGAGCAGTACTTC	TRBD1	TRBV10-2	TRBJ2-7	few
CASSQDRGRDGYTF	TGTGCCAGCAGCCAGGACAGGGGGCGGGATGGCTACACCTTC	TRBD1	TRBV5-4	TRBJ1-2	.
CASAGTLYTEAFF	TGTGCCAGCGCCGGGACACTATACACTGAAGCTTTCTTT	.	TRBV25-1	TRBJ1-1	once
CASSLAGQGSSPLHF	TGTGCCAGCAGTTTAGCGGGACAGGGTAGTTCACCCCTCCACTTT	TRBD1	TRBV27	TRBJ1-6	.
CASSPPFGGGDTEAFF	TGTGCCAGCTCACCACCTTTCGGCGGAGGGGACACTGAAGCTTTCTTT	.	TRBV18	TRBJ1-1	.
CASSFGGLGQENEKLFF	TGCGCCAGCAGCTTCGGAGGCCTAGGGCAGGAAAATGAAAAACTGTTTTTT	.	TRBV5-1	TRBJ1-4	.
CAWRPGGGGYTF	TGTGCCTGGAGGCCCGGGGGAGGTGGCTACACCTTC	.	TRBV30	TRBJ1-2	.